This TCR beta chain was sequenced in a study of CD8+CD57+ T cells in acquired aplastic anemia. Overall study: On average, sorted CD4+ and CD8+ cells gave roughly 3 ug of DNA.

The CDR3 sequence is 16 residues long. Trimming cost V 6 bases and J 3 bases; bases outside gene matches: 8. Per germline, CDR1 SGHAT and CDR2 FQNNGV. Those patients picked for sequencing had displayed CD8+CD57+ cell expansion on flow cytometry. With no exception, the patients had severe acquired aplastic anemia. Profiles of TCR beta VDJ and CDR3 were generated from a genomic DNA template. MiXCR, applied by TCRdb to the reads, yields one record per CDR3 protein. The sample consists of around 430,000 distinct CDR3 sequences, around 30% of them appearing once. The source is a human donor with aplastic anemia. The sequenced material came from sorted CD4+, CD8+, or CD8+CD57+ T cells (not recorded which) from PBMCs. J is TRBJ2-1 and V is TRBV11-2; TRBD2 agrees at 10 bases. Written as DNA, the CDR3 is TGTGCCAGCAGTTATATAGGGACTAGCGACTACAATGAGCAGTTCTTC. Its protein is CASSYIGTSDYNEQFF.